These 15 T cell receptor beta chains originate from one sample sequenced in a study of blood T cells in healthy people across ages. A second about 6 to 12 cycle PCR used barcoded and J-beta primers. TCRdb processed the 5' RACE reads anew with MiXCR; each CDR3 protein has one entry. The sample records approximately 1.5 million distinct CDR3 sequences, about 31% being singletons. Sequenced input: blood. These receptors came from a woman in her 30s in good health.

This clonotype appeared a few times. The chain uses TRBV20-1 and TRBJ2-1; tentative D call: TRBD2 (6 bases). Germline lookup yields CDR1 DFQATT and CDR2 SNEGSKA (reference sequence). CDR3 length: 15 amino acids. V gave up 8 bases and J gave up 7 bases, with 24 bases separating them. As DNA, the CDR3 is TGCAGTATAAAGGGATCCGGGAGTCGGGAGAATGAGCAGTTCTTC. Residues: CSIKGSGSRENEQFF.

Of note for this clonotype: Mismatch with germline at one junction end may stem from a read error. The chain has TRBV9 and TRBJ2-3; 7 bases map to TRBD2. There are 15 residues in the CDR3. CDR1 and CDR2 (germline): SGDLS, YYNGEE. CDR3 DNA: TGTGCCAGCAGCGTAGTCTCTAGCGGAACAGGTACGCAGTATTTT. Its translation: CASSVVSSGTGTQYF.

The genes are TRBV20-1 and TRBJ2-3; 7 bases line up with TRBD1. Trimming took 1 base from V and 7 from J; bases not matched to a gene: 2. CDR3 length: 12 amino acids. The germline gives CDR1 DFQATT, CDR2 SNEGSKA (reference sequence). The CDR3 sequence: CSARGGQNTQYF. Here the CDR3 DNA reads TGCAGTGCTAGAGGGGGACAGAATACGCAGTATTTT.

As for this clonotype: One end of the junction does not line up with germline, which may come from a read error. This chain joins TRBV28 and TRBJ1-1, with no clear D. Germline CDR1 is MDHEN and CDR2 is SYDVKM. The CDR3 consists of 13 residues. The CDR3 DNA sequence: TGTGCCAGCAGTTTTATTCGGAACACTGTAGCTTTCTTT. It translates to CASSFIRNTVAFF. Supplemented by reference TRBV28 and TRBJ1-1, the full variable domain reads DVKVTQSSRYLVKRTGEKVFLECVQDMDHENMFWYRQDPGLGLRLIYFSYDVKMKEKGDIPEGYSVSREKKERFSLILESASTNQTSMYLCASSFIRNTVAFFGQGTRLTVV.

At least ten counts were recorded for this clonotype. CDR3 sequence (DNA): TGTGCCAGCAGTCCCTGGGGGGAAGGTCAGCCCCAGCATTTT. Its protein is CASSPWGEGQPQHF. The V call is TRBV12-3 or TRBV12-4, the J call TRBJ1-5; tentative D call: TRBD1 (5 bases). The CDR3 is 14 amino acids. V was clipped by 5 bases and J by 6 bases, with 14 bases between them.

The CDR3 coding sequence is TGTGCCAGCAGTCCTACCGGGACAGGGGCACTGGGGGAGCTGTTTTTT. It codes for CASSPTGTGALGELFF. The chain is built from TRBV2 and TRBJ2-2; TRBD1 matches at 10 bases. CDR3 length equals 16 residues. The germline gives CDR1 SNHLY, CDR2 FYNNEI. V dropped 5 bases and J dropped 8; count of bases not matched to a gene: 11.

The genes are TRBV6-1 and TRBJ2-1; TRBD2 matches 10 bases. There are 16 residues in the CDR3. V was clipped by 2 bases and J by 2 bases; unmatched bases: 3. CDR1 MNHNS and CDR2 SASEGT come from the germline V gene. CDR3 amino acids: CASSEKTSGAYNEQFF. Written as DNA, the CDR3 is TGTGCCAGCAGTGAAAAAACTAGCGGGGCCTACAATGAGCAGTTCTTC.

The V and J genes are TRBV5-1 and TRBJ2-7, with D maybe TRBD2 (7 bases). The CDR3 has 14 amino acids. Germline CDR1 and CDR2: SGHRS and YFSETQ. V lost 4 bases, J lost 6 bases, and 17 bases lay in between. The CDR3 region is CASSLLGGATEQYF. The CDR3 nucleotides read TGCGCCAGCAGCCTACTAGGGGGGGCGACCGAGCAGTACTTC.

DNA of the CDR3: TGCGCCAGCAGCTTGGGGGTGACGGGCGATTCACCCCTCCACTTT. Its protein product is CASSLGVTGDSPLHF. The V and J genes are TRBV5-1 and TRBJ1-6; D not resolved. V was cut by 0 bases and J by 8 bases, with 12 bases left in between. Germline CDR1 is SGHRS and CDR2 is YFSETQ. There are 15 residues in the CDR3. Full variable domain (outside the CDR3, taken from reference TRBV5-1 and TRBJ1-6): KAGVTQTPRYLIKTRGQQVTLSCSPISGHRSVSWYQQTPGQGLQFLFEYFSETQRNKGNFPGRFSGRQFSNSRSEMNVSTLELGDSALYLCASSLGVTGDSPLHFGNGTRLTVT.

V and J are TRBV19 and TRBJ2-7; perhaps D is TRBD1 or TRBD2 (5 bases each). The germline V gene has CDR1 LNHDA and CDR2 SQIVND (reference sequence). CDR3 length equals 13 residues. Trimming took 5 bases from V and 4 from J, leaving 12 bases between them. Written as DNA, the CDR3 is TGTGCCAGTAGTGTCTTCGAGGGGTACGAGCAGTACTTC. It is translated as CASSVFEGYEQYF.

This clonotype was counted at least ten times. V usage is TRBV13 and J usage is TRBJ2-5; no clear D gene. This CDR3 contains 12 residues. Trimming left V 5 bases short and J 5 bases short, with 9 bases between. Per the germline V gene, CDR1 is PRHDT and CDR2 is FYEKMQ (reference sequence). In DNA form, the CDR3 reads TGTGCCAGCAGCCCATCCACGGAGACCCAGTACTTC. Protein: CASSPSTETQYF.

The chain is built from TRBV29-1 and TRBJ2-1; 8 bases agree with TRBD2. Germline V gene lookup returns CDR1 SQVTM and CDR2 ANQGSEA. The J segment lost 4 bases and the V segment lost 6 bases, leaving 5 bases of the junction unmatched. The CDR3 runs 13 residues. The CDR3 bases are TGCAGCGTCGGGGGGGGTAATTACAATGAGCAGTTCTTC. Translated, it gives CSVGGGNYNEQFF.

This clonotype was seen only once. V is TRBV12-3 or TRBV12-4 and J is TRBJ1-5, with TRBD1 identical over 7 bases. This CDR3 comprises 13 residues. V shed 5 bases and J 6 bases; nucleotides not matched to a gene: 4. The CDR3 DNA is TGTGCCAGCAGTGAGGACAGGCGTCAGCCCCAGCATTTT. Protein product: CASSEDRRQPQHF.

This clonotype was seen at least ten times. The chain uses TRBV3-1 and TRBJ2-5; D uncertain. This CDR3 comprises 12 residues. The germline V gene encodes CDR1 LGHDT and CDR2 YNNKEL (reference sequence). V dropped 2 bases and J dropped 5 bases, with 6 bases sitting between them. The CDR3 region has the DNA TGTGCCAGCAGCCAATTTGAGGAGACCCAGTACTTC. It specifies CASSQFEETQYF.

The chain combines TRBV6-2 or TRBV6-3 with TRBJ2-1, with 14 bases that match TRBD2. This CDR3 spans 20 amino acids. V gave up 5 bases and J gave up 0 bases; unmatched junction bases: 12. CDR1 and CDR2 from the germline V gene are MNHEY and SVGEGT. The CDR3 sequence: CASSTTGLAGVLSSYNEQFF. As DNA, the CDR3 is TGTGCCAGCAGTACAACGGGACTAGCGGGAGTTTTGAGCTCCTACAATGAGCAGTTCTTC.